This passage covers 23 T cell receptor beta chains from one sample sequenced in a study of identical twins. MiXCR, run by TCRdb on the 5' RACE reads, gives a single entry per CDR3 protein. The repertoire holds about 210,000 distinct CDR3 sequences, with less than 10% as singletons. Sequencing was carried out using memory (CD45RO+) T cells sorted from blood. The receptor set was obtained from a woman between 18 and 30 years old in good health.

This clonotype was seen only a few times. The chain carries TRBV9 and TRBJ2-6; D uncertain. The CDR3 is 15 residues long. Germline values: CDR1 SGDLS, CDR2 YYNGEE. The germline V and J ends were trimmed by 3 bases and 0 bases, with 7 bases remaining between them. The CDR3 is CASSGAGSGANVLTF. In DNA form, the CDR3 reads TGTGCCAGCAGCGGGGCCGGCTCTGGGGCCAACGTCCTGACTTTC.

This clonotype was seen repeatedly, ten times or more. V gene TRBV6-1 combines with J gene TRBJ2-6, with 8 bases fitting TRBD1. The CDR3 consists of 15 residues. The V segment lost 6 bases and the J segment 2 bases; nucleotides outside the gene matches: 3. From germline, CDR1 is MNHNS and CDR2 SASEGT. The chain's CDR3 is CASSSQGAGANVLTF. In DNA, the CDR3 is TGTGCCAGCAGCTCACAGGGGGCTGGGGCCAACGTCCTGACTTTC.

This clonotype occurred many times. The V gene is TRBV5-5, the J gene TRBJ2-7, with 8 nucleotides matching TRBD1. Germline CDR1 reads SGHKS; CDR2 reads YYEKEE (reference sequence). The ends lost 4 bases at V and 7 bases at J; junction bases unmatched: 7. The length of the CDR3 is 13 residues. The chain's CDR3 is CASSRRTGGEQYF. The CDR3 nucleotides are TGTGCCAGCAGCAGGCGTACAGGGGGTGAGCAGTACTTC.

The CDR3 reads CASSLGALNQPQHF. The CDR3 nucleotides are TGCGCCAGCAGCTTGGGCGCTTTGAATCAGCCCCAGCATTTT. This chain joins TRBV5-1 and TRBJ1-5; D unresolved. The CDR3 spans 14 residues. Germline-derived CDR1 and CDR2 are SGHRS and YFSETQ. Trimming removed 0 bases from V and 4 bases from J, with 8 bases in between.

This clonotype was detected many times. CDR3 sequence (DNA): TGCAGCGTTGGATACTCCTACGAGCAGTACTTC. Translating it yields CSVGYSYEQYF. This rearrangement joins TRBV29-1 to TRBJ2-7; D is uncertain. This CDR3 has 11 residues. CDR1 is SQVTM and CDR2 is ANQGSEA in the germline V gene. V shed 4 bases and J shed 0 bases, with 4 bases lying between them.

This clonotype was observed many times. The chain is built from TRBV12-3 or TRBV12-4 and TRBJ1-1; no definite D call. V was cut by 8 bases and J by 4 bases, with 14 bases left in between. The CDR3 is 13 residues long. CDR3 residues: CASDPGGGTEAFF. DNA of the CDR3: TGTGCCAGCGACCCTGGAGGTGGCACTGAAGCTTTCTTT.

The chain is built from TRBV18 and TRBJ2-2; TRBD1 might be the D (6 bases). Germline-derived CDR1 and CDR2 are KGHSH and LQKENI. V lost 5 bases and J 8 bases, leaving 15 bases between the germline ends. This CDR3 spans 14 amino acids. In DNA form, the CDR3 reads TGTGCCAGCTCAGGACAGACAGGCTCGGGGGAGCTGTTTTTT. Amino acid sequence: CASSGQTGSGELFF.

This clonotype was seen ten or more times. The CDR3 is CASRTWGSSYNEQFF. The CDR3 coding sequence is TGTGCCAGCAGAACGTGGGGGAGCTCCTACAATGAGCAGTTCTTC. This chain uses TRBV2 with TRBJ2-1; D tentatively reads TRBD1 or TRBD2 (5 bases each). Germline V gives CDR1 SNHLY, CDR2 FYNNEI. Trimming pared 6 bases from V and 0 bases from J, leaving 12 bases between. The CDR3 spans 15 residues.

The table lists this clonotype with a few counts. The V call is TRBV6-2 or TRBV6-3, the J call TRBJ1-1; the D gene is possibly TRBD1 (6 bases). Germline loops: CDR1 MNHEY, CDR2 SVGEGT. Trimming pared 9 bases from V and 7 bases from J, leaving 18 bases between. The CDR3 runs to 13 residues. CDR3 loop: CASHSGTSDEAFF. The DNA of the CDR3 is TGTGCCAGTCACTCCGGGACAAGTGATGAAGCTTTCTTT.

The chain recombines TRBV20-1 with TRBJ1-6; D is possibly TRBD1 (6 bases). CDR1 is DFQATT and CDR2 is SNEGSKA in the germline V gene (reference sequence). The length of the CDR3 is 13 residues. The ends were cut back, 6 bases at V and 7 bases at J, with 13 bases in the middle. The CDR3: CSAGGAVNSPLHF. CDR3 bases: TGCAGTGCCGGGGGGGCAGTGAATTCACCCCTCCACTTT.

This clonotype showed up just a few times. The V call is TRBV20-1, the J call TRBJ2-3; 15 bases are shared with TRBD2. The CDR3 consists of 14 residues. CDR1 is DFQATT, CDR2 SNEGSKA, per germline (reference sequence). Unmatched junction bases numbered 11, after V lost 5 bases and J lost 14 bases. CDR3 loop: CSASDGTSGGPAYF. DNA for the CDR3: TGCAGTGCTTCGGACGGGACTAGCGGGGGGCCCGCGTATTTT.

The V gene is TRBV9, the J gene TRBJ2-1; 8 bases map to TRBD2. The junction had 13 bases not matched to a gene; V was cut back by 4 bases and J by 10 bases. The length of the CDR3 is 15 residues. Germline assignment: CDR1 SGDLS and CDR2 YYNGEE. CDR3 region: CASSSGGALPTEQFF. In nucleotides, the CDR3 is TGTGCCAGCAGCTCCGGGGGGGCACTACCCACAGAGCAGTTCTTC.

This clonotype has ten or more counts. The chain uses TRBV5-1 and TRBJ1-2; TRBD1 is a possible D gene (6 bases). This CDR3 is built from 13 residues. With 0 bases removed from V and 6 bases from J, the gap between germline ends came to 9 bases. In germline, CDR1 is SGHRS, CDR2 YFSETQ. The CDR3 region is CASSLEQGDGYTF. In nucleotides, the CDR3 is TGCGCCAGCAGCTTGGAACAGGGTGATGGCTACACCTTC.

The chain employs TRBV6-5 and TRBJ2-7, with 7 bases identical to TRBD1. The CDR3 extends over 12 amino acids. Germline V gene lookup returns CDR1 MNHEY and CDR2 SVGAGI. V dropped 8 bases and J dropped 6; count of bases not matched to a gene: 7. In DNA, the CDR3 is TGTGCCAGCGGTAACAGGGGTTCCGAGCAGTACTTC. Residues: CASGNRGSEQYF.

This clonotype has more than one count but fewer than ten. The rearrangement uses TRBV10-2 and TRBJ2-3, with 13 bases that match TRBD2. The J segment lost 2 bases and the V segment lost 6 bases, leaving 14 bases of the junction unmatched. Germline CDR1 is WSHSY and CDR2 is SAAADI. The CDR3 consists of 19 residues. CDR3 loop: CASSPLGLAGRGTTDTQYF. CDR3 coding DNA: TGCGCCAGCAGCCCCCTGGGACTAGCGGGGCGGGGGACCACAGATACGCAGTATTTT.

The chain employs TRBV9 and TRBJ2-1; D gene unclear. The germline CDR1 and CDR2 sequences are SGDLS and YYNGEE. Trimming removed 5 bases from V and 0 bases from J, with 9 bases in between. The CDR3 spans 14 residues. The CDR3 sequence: CASSPSSSYNEQFF. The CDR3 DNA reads TGTGCCAGCAGTCCTTCAAGCTCCTACAATGAGCAGTTCTTC.

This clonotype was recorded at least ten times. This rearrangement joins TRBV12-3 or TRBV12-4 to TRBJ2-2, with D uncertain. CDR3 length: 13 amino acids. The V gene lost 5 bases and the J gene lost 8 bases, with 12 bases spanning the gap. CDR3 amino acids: CASSPDGGGELFF. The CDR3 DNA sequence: TGTGCCAGCAGTCCCGATGGCGGTGGGGAGCTGTTTTTT.

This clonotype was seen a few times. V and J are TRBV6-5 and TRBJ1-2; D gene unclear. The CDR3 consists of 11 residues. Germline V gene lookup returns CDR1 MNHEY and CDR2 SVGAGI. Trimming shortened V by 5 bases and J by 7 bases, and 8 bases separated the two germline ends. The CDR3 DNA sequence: TGTGCCAGCAGTGGGCCCGGTGGCTACACCTTC. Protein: CASSGPGGYTF.

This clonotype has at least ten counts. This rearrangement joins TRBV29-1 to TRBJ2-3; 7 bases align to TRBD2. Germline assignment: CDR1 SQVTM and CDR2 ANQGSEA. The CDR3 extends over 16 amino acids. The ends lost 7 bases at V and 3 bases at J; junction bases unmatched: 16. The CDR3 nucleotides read TGCAGCGCCACAAGGCTTCGCGGGAGTGGTACAGATACGCAGTATTTT. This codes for CSATRLRGSGTDTQYF.

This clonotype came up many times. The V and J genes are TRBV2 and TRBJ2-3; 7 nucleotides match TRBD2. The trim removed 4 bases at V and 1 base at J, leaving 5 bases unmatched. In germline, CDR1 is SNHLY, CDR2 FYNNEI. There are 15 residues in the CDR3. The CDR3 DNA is TGTGCCAGCAGTGCCCCCAGCGGGGGCACAGATACGCAGTATTTT. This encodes CASSAPSGGTDTQYF.

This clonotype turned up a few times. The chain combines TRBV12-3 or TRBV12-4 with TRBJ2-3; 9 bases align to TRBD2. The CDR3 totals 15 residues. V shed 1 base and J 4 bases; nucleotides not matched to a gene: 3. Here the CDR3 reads CASSLVRGGSDTQYF. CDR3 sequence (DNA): TGTGCCAGCAGTTTAGTGCGGGGGGGTTCAGATACGCAGTATTTT.

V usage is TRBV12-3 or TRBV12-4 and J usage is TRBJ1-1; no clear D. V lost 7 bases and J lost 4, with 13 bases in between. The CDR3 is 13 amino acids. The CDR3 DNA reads TGTGCCAGCATCCGAGGATCGGGCACTGAAGCTTTCTTT. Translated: CASIRGSGTEAFF.

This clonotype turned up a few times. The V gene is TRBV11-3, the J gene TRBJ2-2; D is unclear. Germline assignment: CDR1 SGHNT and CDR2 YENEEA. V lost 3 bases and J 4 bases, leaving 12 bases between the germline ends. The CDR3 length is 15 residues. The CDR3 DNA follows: TGTGCCAGCAGCTTTAGGGTTGGTGGCACCGGGGAGCTGTTTTTT. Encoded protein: CASSFRVGGTGELFF.